The 9 T cell receptor beta chains reported below all come from one sample, sequenced in a study of blood T cell repertoires in COVID-19. The table came from immunoSEQ multiplex PCR; TCRdb's copy has only in-frame clones and leaves some out. The sample yields a few hundred thousand clones, about nine tenths seen once. The sequencing sample was made of PBMCs or T cells enriched from blood (not recorded which). Receptors were obtained from a woman aged 40 to 49 who had recovered from COVID-19.

The chain joins TRBV6-6 to TRBJ1-2, with D possibly TRBD1 on 5 matching bases. Trimming stripped 2 bases from V and 4 bases from J, with 11 bases between. The CDR3 has 14 amino acids. Germline V CDR1 and CDR2: MNHNY, SVGAGI (reference sequence). In DNA form, the CDR3 reads TGTGCCAGCAGTTACCCGGGGGGGAGCTATGGCTACACCTTC. Its protein product is CASSYPGGSYGYTF.

This chain uses TRBV7-2 with TRBJ1-4; D may be TRBD1 (5 bases). Trimming cost V 5 bases and J 5 bases, with 9 bases left between them. CDR1 and CDR2 (germline): SGHTA, FQGNSA. The CDR3 has 13 amino acids. The CDR3 protein is CASSGGSNEKLFF. Written as DNA, the CDR3 is TGTGCCAGCAGCGGGGGGTCCAATGAAAAACTGTTTTTT.

This clone appeared a single time. CDR3 region: CASSVAGQGNQPQHF. The CDR3, as DNA: TGTGCCAGCAGTGTCGCGGGACAGGGGAATCAGCCCCAGCATTTT. The gene calls are TRBV28 and TRBJ1-5, with 10 bases fitting TRBD1. The ends lost 5 bases at V and 4 bases at J; junction bases unmatched: 5. The CDR3 consists of 15 residues. In germline, CDR1 is MDHEN, CDR2 SYDVKM.

This clone was seen just once. The genes are TRBV28 and TRBJ1-2; tentatively, D is TRBD1 (6 bases). Trimming removed 6 bases from V and 4 bases from J, with 24 bases in between. CDR3 length equals 17 residues. Germline V lookup: CDR1 MDHEN, CDR2 SYDVKM. CDR3 sequence reads: CASSRQWGGASLYGYTF. CDR3 in DNA: TGTGCCAGCAGCCGCCAGTGGGGGGGCGCCAGCCTCTATGGCTACACCTTC.

The J gene is TRBJ2-7, the V gene TRBV7-2; D unresolved. Looked up from germline, CDR1 is SGHTA and CDR2 is FQGNSA. The germline V and J ends were trimmed by 0 bases and 0 bases, with 3 bases remaining between them. This CDR3 comprises 13 residues. The CDR3: CASSLALSYEQYF. CDR3 coding DNA: TGTGCCAGCAGCTTAGCCCTCTCCTACGAGCAGTACTTC.

The rearrangement links TRBV18 to TRBJ2-3, with 7 bases matching TRBD1. The germline V gene has CDR1 KGHSH and CDR2 LQKENI. J gave up 0 bases and V 6 bases, and 12 bases lay outside the gene matches. The CDR3 length is 17 residues. CDR3 bases: TGTGCCAGCTCGCCAATCCTAACAGGGGCTAGCACAGATACGCAGTATTTT. Its protein is CASSPILTGASTDTQYF.

DNA for the CDR3: TGTGCCAGCAGCCAAGGAGGTCCGGTGGACGAGCAGTACTTC. It codes for CASSQGGPVDEQYF. V is TRBV4-2 and J is TRBJ2-7; no clear D gene. Germline CDR1 is LGHNA and CDR2 is YNFKEQ. V lost 1 base to trimming and J lost 5 bases, with 12 bases between them. The CDR3 is 14 residues long.

This clone was seen just once. J is TRBJ1-1 and V is TRBV3-1 (or the pseudogene TRBV3-2); D gene uncertain. The CDR3 consists of 17 residues. CDR1 and CDR2 (germline): LGHDT, YNNKEL (reference sequence). Trimming left V 1 base short and J 0 bases short, with 15 bases between. The CDR3 nucleotides are TGTGCCAGCAGCCAAGGGGCGCGCGCGGGATTGAACACTGAAGCTTTCTTT. It yields the protein CASSQGARAGLNTEAFF.

In its sample, this clone was seen once. CDR3 residues: CASSFARGETEAFF. The DNA for the CDR3 is TGTGCCAGCAGCTTTGCCAGGGGGGAAACTGAAGCTTTCTTT. The rearrangement links TRBV7-2 to TRBJ1-1; 7 bases agree with TRBD1. V was clipped by 3 bases and J by 5 bases; unmatched bases: 6. Germline V gene lookup returns CDR1 SGHTA and CDR2 FQGNSA. This CDR3 region has 14 residues.